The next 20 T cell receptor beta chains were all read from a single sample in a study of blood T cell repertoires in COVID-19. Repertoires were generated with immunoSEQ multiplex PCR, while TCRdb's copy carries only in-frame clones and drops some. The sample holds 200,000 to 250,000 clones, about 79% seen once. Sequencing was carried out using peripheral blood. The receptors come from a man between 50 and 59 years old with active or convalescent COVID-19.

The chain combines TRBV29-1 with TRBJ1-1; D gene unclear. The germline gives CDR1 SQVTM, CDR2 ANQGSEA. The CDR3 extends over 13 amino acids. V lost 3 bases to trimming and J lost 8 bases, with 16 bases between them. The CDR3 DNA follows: TGCAGCGTTGAGCCGCTCGTGAGACTCGAAGCTTTCTTT. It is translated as CSVEPLVRLEAFF.

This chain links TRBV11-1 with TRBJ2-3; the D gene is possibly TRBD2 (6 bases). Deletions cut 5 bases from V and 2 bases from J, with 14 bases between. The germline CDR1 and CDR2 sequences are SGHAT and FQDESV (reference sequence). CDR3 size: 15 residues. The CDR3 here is CASSPHTGVTDTQYF. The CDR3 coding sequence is TGTGCCAGCAGCCCCCACACGGGAGTCACAGATACGCAGTATTTT. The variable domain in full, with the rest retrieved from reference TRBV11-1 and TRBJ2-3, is EAEVAQSPRYKITEKSQAVAFWCDPISGHATLYWYRQILGQGPELLVQFQDESVVDDSQLPKDRFSAERLKGVDSTLKIQPAELGDSAMYLCASSPHTGVTDTQYFGPGTRLTVL.

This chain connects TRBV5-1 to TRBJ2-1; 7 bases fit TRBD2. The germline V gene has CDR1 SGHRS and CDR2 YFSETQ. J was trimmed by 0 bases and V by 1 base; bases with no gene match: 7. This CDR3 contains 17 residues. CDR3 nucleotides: TGCGCCAGCAGCTTGACCTTGGGCGGGAGCTCCTACAATGAGCAGTTCTTC. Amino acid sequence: CASSLTLGGSSYNEQFF.

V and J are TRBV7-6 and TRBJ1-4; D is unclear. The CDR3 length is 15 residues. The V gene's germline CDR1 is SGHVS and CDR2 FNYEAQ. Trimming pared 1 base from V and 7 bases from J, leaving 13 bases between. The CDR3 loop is CASSLVPGGIEKLFF. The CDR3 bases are TGTGCCAGCAGCTTAGTCCCAGGCGGGATTGAAAAACTGTTTTTT.

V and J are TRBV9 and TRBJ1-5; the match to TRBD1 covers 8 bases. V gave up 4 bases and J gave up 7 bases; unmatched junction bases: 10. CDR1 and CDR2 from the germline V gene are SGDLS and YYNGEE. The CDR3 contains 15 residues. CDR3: CASSIGQGRDQPQHF. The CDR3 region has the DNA TGTGCCAGCAGCATAGGACAGGGACGGGACCAGCCCCAGCATTTT.

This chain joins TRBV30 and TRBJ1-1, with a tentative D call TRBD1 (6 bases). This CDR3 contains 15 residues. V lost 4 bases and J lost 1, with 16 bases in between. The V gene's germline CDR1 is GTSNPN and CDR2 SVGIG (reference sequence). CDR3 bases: TGTGCCTGGACCCTAGTGGGGGCGCAGAACACTGAAGCTTTCTTT. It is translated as CAWTLVGAQNTEAFF.

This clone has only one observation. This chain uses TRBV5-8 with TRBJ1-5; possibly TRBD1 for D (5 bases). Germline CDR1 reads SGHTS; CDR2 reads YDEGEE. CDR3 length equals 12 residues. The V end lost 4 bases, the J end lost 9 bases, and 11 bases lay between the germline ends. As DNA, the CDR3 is TGTGCCAGCAGCCCCAGGGTTTTGCCCCAGCATTTT. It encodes CASSPRVLPQHF. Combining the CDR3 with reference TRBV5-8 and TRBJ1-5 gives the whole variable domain EAGVTQSPTHLIKTRGQQATLRCSPISGHTSVYWYQQALGLGLQFLLWYDEGEERNRGNFPPRFSGRQFPNYSSELNVNALELEDSALYLCASSPRVLPQHFGDGTRLSIL.

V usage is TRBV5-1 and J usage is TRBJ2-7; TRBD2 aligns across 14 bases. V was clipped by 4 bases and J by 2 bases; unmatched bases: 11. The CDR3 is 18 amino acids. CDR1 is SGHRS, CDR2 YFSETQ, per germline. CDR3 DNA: TGCGCCAGCAGCATCGGGACTAGCGGGAGATACCGACCCTACGAGCAGTACTTC. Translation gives CASSIGTSGRYRPYEQYF.

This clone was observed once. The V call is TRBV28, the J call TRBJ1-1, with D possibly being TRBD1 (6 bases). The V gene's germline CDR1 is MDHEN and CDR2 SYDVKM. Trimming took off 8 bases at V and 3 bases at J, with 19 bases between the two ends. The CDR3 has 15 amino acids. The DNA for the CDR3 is TGTGCCAGCGTCCCTGGGGGGGCTCAGGACACTGAAGCTTTCTTT. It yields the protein CASVPGGAQDTEAFF.

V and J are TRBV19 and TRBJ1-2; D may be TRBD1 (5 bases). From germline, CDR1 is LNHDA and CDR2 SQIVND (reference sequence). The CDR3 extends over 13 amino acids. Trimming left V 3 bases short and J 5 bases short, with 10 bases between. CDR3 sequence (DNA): TGTGCCAGTAGTATGGGGCAGTCGTATGGCTACACCTTC. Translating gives CASSMGQSYGYTF.

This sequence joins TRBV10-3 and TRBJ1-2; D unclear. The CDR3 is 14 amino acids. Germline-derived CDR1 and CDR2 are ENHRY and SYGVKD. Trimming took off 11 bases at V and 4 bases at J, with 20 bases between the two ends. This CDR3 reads CAVPKAGYGYGYTF. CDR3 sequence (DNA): TGTGCCGTACCCAAAGCGGGGTACGGCTATGGCTACACCTTC.

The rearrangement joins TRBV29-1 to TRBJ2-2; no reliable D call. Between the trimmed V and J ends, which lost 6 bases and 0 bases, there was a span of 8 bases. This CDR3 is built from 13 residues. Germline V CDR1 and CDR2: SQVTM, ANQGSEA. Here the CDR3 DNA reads TGCAGCGTCGACTCCGCGAACACCGGGGAGCTGTTTTTT. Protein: CSVDSANTGELFF.

CDR3 nucleotide sequence: TGTGCCAGCAGCCTCGGTGACAGGGGAGTGGGAGATACGCAGTATTTT. Protein: CASSLGDRGVGDTQYF. The chain is built from TRBV7-9 and TRBJ2-3, with 8 bases fitting TRBD1. The CDR3 is 16 amino acids. V gave up 5 bases and J gave up 5 bases; unmatched junction bases: 12. Germline V gene sequence: CDR1 SEHNR, CDR2 FQNEAQ (reference sequence).

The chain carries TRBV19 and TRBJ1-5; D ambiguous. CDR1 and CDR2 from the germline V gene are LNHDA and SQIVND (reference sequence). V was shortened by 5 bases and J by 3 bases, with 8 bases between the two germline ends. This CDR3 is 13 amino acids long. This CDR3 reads CASSLGTNQPQHF. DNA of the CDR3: TGTGCCAGTAGTCTGGGCACCAATCAGCCCCAGCATTTT. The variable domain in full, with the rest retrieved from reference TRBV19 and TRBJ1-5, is DGGITQSPKYLFRKEGQNVTLSCEQNLNHDAMYWYRQDPGQGLRLIYYSQIVNDFQKGDIAEGYSVSREKKESFPLTVTSAQKNPTAFYLCASSLGTNQPQHFGDGTRLSIL.

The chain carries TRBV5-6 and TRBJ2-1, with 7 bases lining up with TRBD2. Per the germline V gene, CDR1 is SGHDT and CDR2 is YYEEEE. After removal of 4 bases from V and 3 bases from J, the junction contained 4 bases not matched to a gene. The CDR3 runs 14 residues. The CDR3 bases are TGTGCCAGCAGCCTGAGCGGGGTCTACAATGAGCAGTTCTTC. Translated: CASSLSGVYNEQFF.

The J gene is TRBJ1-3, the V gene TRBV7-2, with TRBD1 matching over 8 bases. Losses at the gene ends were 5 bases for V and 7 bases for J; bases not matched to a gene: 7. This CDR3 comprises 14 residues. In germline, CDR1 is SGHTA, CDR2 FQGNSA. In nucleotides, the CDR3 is TGTGCCAGCAGCGTGGACAGGGTTGTGAACACCATATATTTT. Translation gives CASSVDRVVNTIYF.

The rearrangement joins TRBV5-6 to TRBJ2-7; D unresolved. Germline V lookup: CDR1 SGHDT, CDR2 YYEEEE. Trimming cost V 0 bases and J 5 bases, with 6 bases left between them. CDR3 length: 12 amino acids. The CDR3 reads CASSLVQNEQYF. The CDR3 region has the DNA TGTGCCAGCAGCTTGGTCCAAAACGAGCAGTACTTC.

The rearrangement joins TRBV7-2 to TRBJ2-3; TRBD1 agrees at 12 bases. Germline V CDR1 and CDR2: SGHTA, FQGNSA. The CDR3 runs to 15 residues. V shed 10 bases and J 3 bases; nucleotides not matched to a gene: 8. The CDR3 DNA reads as TGTGCCATCCGGGGACAGGGGGCTTTGACAGATACGCAGTATTTT. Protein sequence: CAIRGQGALTDTQYF.

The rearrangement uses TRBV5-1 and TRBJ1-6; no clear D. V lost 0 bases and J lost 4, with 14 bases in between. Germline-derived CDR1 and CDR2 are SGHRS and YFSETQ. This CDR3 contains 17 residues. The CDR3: CASSLEPGEFYNSPLHF. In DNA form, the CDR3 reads TGCGCCAGCAGCTTGGAGCCCGGGGAATTTTATAATTCACCCCTCCACTTT.

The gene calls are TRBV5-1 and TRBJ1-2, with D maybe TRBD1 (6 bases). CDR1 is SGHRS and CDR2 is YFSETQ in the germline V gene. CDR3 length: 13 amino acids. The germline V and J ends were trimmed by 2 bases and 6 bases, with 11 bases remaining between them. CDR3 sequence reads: CASSFQGRDGYTF. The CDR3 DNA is TGCGCCAGCAGCTTTCAGGGGCGGGATGGCTACACCTTC.